These 14 T cell receptor beta chains share one sample of origin, sequenced in a study of T cell changes during pregnancy in multiple sclerosis. This table comes from immunoSEQ multiplex PCR, and its TCRdb copy is limited to in-frame clones, with some not included. This sample has about 69,000 clones, with roughly nine tenths found just once. Sequencing used CD4+ T cells from peripheral blood mononuclear cells, obtained in the third trimester of pregnancy. These TCRs come from a female donor in good health, enrolled as a control in a pregnancy study.

The chain carries TRBV5-1 and TRBJ2-5; possible D gene TRBD2, 7 bases. Germline V gene data show CDR1 as SGHRS and CDR2 as YFSETQ. The CDR3 runs 16 residues. V was pared by 0 bases and J by 2 bases, with 14 bases between. The CDR3 region is CASSLGGRGLQETQYF. CDR3 bases: TGCGCCAGCAGCTTGGGGGGGCGGGGGTTACAAGAGACCCAGTACTTC.

V usage is TRBV25-1 and J usage is TRBJ1-2; a weak D match, TRBD1 (6 bases). The CDR3 covers 15 residues. V gave up 1 base and J gave up 3 bases, with 12 bases separating them. Per germline, CDR1 MGHDK and CDR2 SYGVNS. CDR3 bases: TGTGCCAGCAGTGAATCTAAGGGGGTTGACTATGGCTACACCTTC. Translating gives CASSESKGVDYGYTF.

V and J are TRBV30 and TRBJ1-5; no definite D call. CDR1 and CDR2 (germline): GTSNPN, SVGIG (reference sequence). The CDR3 totals 13 residues. Trimming removed 5 bases at V and 0 bases at J, with 8 bases between. Written as DNA, the CDR3 is TGTGCCTGGTCCCCAGGTAGCAATCAGCCCCAGCATTTT. It codes for CAWSPGSNQPQHF.

This sequence joins TRBV5-5 and TRBJ2-7, with TRBD2 matching 9 bases. Germline CDR1 and CDR2: SGHKS and YYEKEE (reference sequence). V was pared by 5 bases and J by 3 bases, with 9 bases of the junction left unmatched. The CDR3 sequence is 15 residues long. CDR3 sequence: CASSPERGVNYEQYF. The CDR3 nucleotides read TGTGCCAGCAGTCCGGAGCGGGGGGTTAACTACGAGCAGTACTTC.

This clone appeared once. The rearrangement links TRBV4-3 to TRBJ1-2, with TRBD1 matching over 9 bases. CDR1 is LGHNA, CDR2 YSLEER, per germline. V lost 3 bases, J lost 4 bases, and 15 bases stayed unmatched. The CDR3 has 18 residues. CDR3 in DNA: TGCGCCAGCAGCCATTACGGTCGTACGGGACAGGGCTCCTATGGCTACACCTTC. Encoded protein: CASSHYGRTGQGSYGYTF.

V is TRBV29-1 and J is TRBJ2-3, with 9 bases aligning to TRBD2. CDR1 and CDR2 (germline): SQVTM, ANQGSEA. V lost 6 bases and J lost 6; bases outside the gene matches: 7. This CDR3 is built from 13 residues. In DNA, the CDR3 is TGCAGCGTGGAGAGCGGGGGGTTGGATACGCAGTATTTT. This translates into CSVESGGLDTQYF.

The V call is TRBV30, the J call TRBJ1-1; D unclear. Germline CDR1 and CDR2: GTSNPN and SVGIG (reference sequence). The CDR3 loop spans 13 amino acids. Deletions cut 0 bases from V and 1 base from J, with 6 bases between. DNA of the CDR3: TGTGCCTGGAGTGTAACTCAGAACACTGAAGCTTTCTTT. This codes for CAWSVTQNTEAFF.

The J gene is TRBJ2-3, the V gene TRBV25-1; TRBD1 matches 10 bases. V lost 3 bases to trimming and J lost 8 bases; unmatched junction nucleotides: 8. Germline CDR1 MGHDK, CDR2 SYGVNS. CDR3 length equals 15 residues. The CDR3 protein is CASSDGGQGLGTQYF. DNA for the CDR3: TGTGCCAGCAGTGACGGGGGACAGGGGTTAGGTACGCAGTATTTT.

The CDR3: CASSLTRNTEAFF. Here the CDR3 DNA reads TGTGCCAGCAGCTTAACTAGGAACACTGAAGCTTTCTTT. The rearrangement uses TRBV7-3 and TRBJ1-1, with unresolved D. The CDR3 is 13 residues long. Germline V CDR1 and CDR2: SGHTA, FQGTGA. V lost 0 bases and J 1 base, leaving 3 bases between the germline ends.

V gene TRBV25-1 combines with J gene TRBJ2-1; 10 bases fit TRBD2. The germline V gene has CDR1 MGHDK and CDR2 SYGVNS. The CDR3 contains 16 residues. With 0 bases clipped from V and 8 bases from J, the junction kept 7 bases outside the gene matches. The CDR3 sequence: CASSEYKSGGEDEQFF. The CDR3 DNA is TGTGCCAGCAGTGAATATAAAAGCGGGGGGGAGGATGAGCAGTTCTTC.

This chain connects TRBV7-2 to TRBJ2-7; D is possibly TRBD2 (5 bases). Trimming took 9 bases from V and 6 from J, leaving 18 bases between them. Germline-derived CDR1 and CDR2 are SGHTA and FQGNSA. The CDR3 is made up of 13 amino acids. CDR3 bases: TGTGCCAGTGGACTCGACCCGGCCTCCGAGCAGTACTTC. Its protein product is CASGLDPASEQYF. The full variable domain, its missing parts supplied by reference TRBV7-2 and TRBJ2-7, is GAGVSQSPSNKVTEKGKDVELRCDPISGHTALYWYRQSLGQGLEFLIYFQGNSAPDKSGLPSDRFSAERTGGSVSTLTIQRTQQEDSAVYLCASGLDPASEQYFGPGTRLTVT.

In its sample, this clone was seen once. The V call is TRBV19, the J call TRBJ1-2; TRBD1 agrees at 7 bases. With V trimmed by 7 bases and J by 2 bases, 4 bases remained unmatched. The CDR3 is 13 amino acids. Germline loops: CDR1 LNHDA, CDR2 SQIVND (reference sequence). The CDR3 protein is CASMTGPNYGYTF. CDR3 sequence (DNA): TGTGCCAGTATGACAGGGCCAAACTATGGCTACACCTTC.

The gene calls are TRBV7-6 and TRBJ1-1; the match to TRBD1 covers 7 bases. The CDR3 length is 14 residues. Germline V gene lookup returns CDR1 SGHVS and CDR2 FNYEAQ. The V and J ends lost 1 base and 5 bases, in that order; junction bases with no gene match: 4. DNA of the CDR3: TGTGCCAGCAGCTTAGACAGGGGCATGACTGAAGCTTTCTTT. Translation: CASSLDRGMTEAFF.

A single count supports this clone. This chain joins TRBV7-2 and TRBJ2-3; no definite D call. Per germline, CDR1 SGHTA and CDR2 FQGNSA. Trimming stripped 6 bases from V and 1 base from J, with 8 bases between. The CDR3 is 13 residues long. For the CDR3, the DNA is TGTGCCAGCAGTCGGCAGGGCACAGATACGCAGTATTTT. As protein: CASSRQGTDTQYF. Full variable domain (missing parts from reference TRBV7-2 and TRBJ2-3): GAGVSQSPSNKVTEKGKDVELRCDPISGHTALYWYRQSLGQGLEFLIYFQGNSAPDKSGLPSDRFSAERTGGSVSTLTIQRTQQEDSAVYLCASSRQGTDTQYFGPGTRLTVL.